The 17 T cell receptor beta chains presented below share a single source sample, sequenced in a study of T-cell memory formation after mild COVID-19. TCRdb reprocessed the 5' RACE reads with MiXCR, giving one entry per CDR3 protein. The table shows about 120,000 distinct CDR3 sequences, with 15% to 20% occurring only once. Sample: PBMCs or a T cell subset sorted from them (not recorded which). These receptors all come from an adult woman who had mild COVID-19 (a few samples of this study predate the infection). Cell type and time point are not known.

The sample holds a few counts of this clonotype. CDR3 bases: TGTGCCAGCAGCTTTGGGACAGGGGTTGGTGAGCAGTACTTC. As protein: CASSFGTGVGEQYF. The chain has TRBV11-2 and TRBJ2-7, with 10 bases matching TRBD1. The junction had 6 bases not matched to a gene; V was cut back by 3 bases and J by 7 bases. Germline V gives CDR1 SGHAT, CDR2 FQNNGV. This CDR3 spans 14 amino acids.

This sequence joins TRBV14 and TRBJ2-7; D possibly uses TRBD1 or TRBD2 (6 bases each). The CDR3 length is 16 residues. Germline assignment: CDR1 SGHDN and CDR2 FVKESK. With 4 bases removed from V and 2 bases from J, the gap between germline ends came to 18 bases. The CDR3 region is CASSPEGGISPYEQYF. CDR3 in DNA: TGTGCCAGCAGCCCAGAAGGGGGGATCTCGCCCTACGAGCAGTACTTC.

This clonotype was counted ten times or more. V usage is TRBV9 and J usage is TRBJ2-1; the D is unclear. V lost 0 bases to trimming and J lost 4 bases, with 5 bases between them. The CDR3 sequence is 13 residues long. Germline V gene lookup returns CDR1 SGDLS and CDR2 YYNGEE. Here the CDR3 DNA reads TGTGCCAGCAGCGTAGCGGAATACAATGAGCAGTTCTTC. Translation gives CASSVAEYNEQFF.

The chain combines TRBV20-1 with TRBJ1-1, with a tentative D call TRBD1 (5 bases). The CDR3 contains 15 residues. V lost 2 bases and J 1 base, leaving 14 bases between the germline ends. CDR1 DFQATT and CDR2 SNEGSKA come from the germline V gene (reference sequence). CDR3 amino acids: CSARSETVSNTEAFF. In DNA, the CDR3 is TGCAGTGCTAGATCCGAGACAGTTTCGAACACTGAAGCTTTCTTT.

V and J are TRBV7-2 and TRBJ2-5; 10 positions match TRBD2. This CDR3 is 18 amino acids long. Germline values: CDR1 SGHTA, CDR2 FQGNSA. The trim removed 3 bases at V and 1 base at J, leaving 11 bases unmatched. The DNA for the CDR3 is TGTGCCAGCAGCTTTAGTACCCTAGCGGGAGAGGGCCAAGAGACCCAGTACTTC. This encodes CASSFSTLAGEGQETQYF.

The sample holds a few counts of this clonotype. The gene calls are TRBV19 and TRBJ1-2; D uncertain. Looked up from germline, CDR1 is LNHDA and CDR2 is SQIVND (reference sequence). Trimming stripped 5 bases from V and 8 bases from J, with 12 bases between. The CDR3 spans 12 residues. CDR3: CASSSDGSGYTF. The CDR3 coding sequence is TGTGCCAGTAGTTCGGACGGTTCCGGCTACACCTTC.

This clonotype was seen a handful of times. V usage is TRBV27 and J usage is TRBJ2-7; D gene unclear. Trimming left V 6 bases short and J 3 bases short, with 15 bases between. CDR3 length equals 14 residues. Germline V gives CDR1 MNHEY, CDR2 SMNVEV (reference sequence). The CDR3 DNA is TGTGCCAGCAGCCCAAGTTTCCAGCTCTACGAGCAGTACTTC. Its translation is CASSPSFQLYEQYF.

This chain links TRBV18 with TRBJ2-5; 7 nucleotides agree with TRBD1. The CDR3 runs to 11 residues. Looked up from germline, CDR1 is KGHSH and CDR2 is LQKENI. V was clipped by 3 bases and J by 12 bases; unmatched bases: 4. In DNA form, the CDR3 reads TGTGCCAGCTCACCTGAGGGGGCCAAGTACTTC. This codes for CASSPEGAKYF.

This clonotype was seen a handful of times. The chain has TRBV7-3 and TRBJ2-3; D is perhaps TRBD2 (6 bases). Germline values: CDR1 SGHTA, CDR2 FQGTGA. The CDR3 contains 16 residues. The germline V and J ends were trimmed by 5 bases and 0 bases, with 15 bases remaining between them. The CDR3 coding sequence is TGTGCCAGCAGCCTCTCACCGGGACTGAGCACAGATACGCAGTATTTT. Translation gives CASSLSPGLSTDTQYF.

In its sample, this clonotype was seen a few times. The V gene is TRBV14, the J gene TRBJ2-7; no firm D call. Trimming pared 2 bases from V and 3 bases from J, leaving 8 bases between. The CDR3 length is 13 residues. CDR1 is SGHDN and CDR2 is FVKESK in the germline V gene. CDR3 amino acids: CASSQWANYEQYF. CDR3 sequence (DNA): TGTGCCAGCAGCCAATGGGCCAACTACGAGCAGTACTTC. Based on the CDR3 plus reference TRBV14 and TRBJ2-7, the full variable domain is EAGVTQFPSHSVIEKGQTVTLRCDPISGHDNLYWYRRVMGKEIKFLLHFVKESKQDESGMPNNRFLAERTGGTYSTLKVQPAELEDSGVYFCASSQWANYEQYFGPGTRLTVT.

The chain employs TRBV12-3 or TRBV12-4 and TRBJ2-6, with D perhaps TRBD2 (6 bases). V lost 3 bases to trimming and J lost 0 bases, with 15 bases between them. This CDR3 region has 18 residues. CDR3 in amino acids: CASSFGFGLNSGANVLTF. The CDR3 nucleotides read TGTGCCAGCAGTTTTGGCTTCGGACTAAACTCTGGGGCCAACGTCCTGACTTTC.

This clonotype has a count of ten or more. The chain joins TRBV29-1 to TRBJ2-1; 7 nucleotides match TRBD2. This CDR3 region has 13 residues. The trim removed 7 bases at V and 9 bases at J, leaving 12 bases unmatched. In germline, CDR1 is SQVTM, CDR2 ANQGSEA. Written as DNA, the CDR3 is TGCAGCGGCGGGACTATCGATAGGGGTGAGCAGTTCTTC. This gives the protein CSGGTIDRGEQFF.

A few counts support this clonotype. The chain carries TRBV4-1 and TRBJ1-1; TRBD1 aligns across 8 bases. The length of the CDR3 is 15 residues. Trimming removed 4 bases from V and 3 bases from J; junction bases left unmatched: 7. The germline CDR1 and CDR2 sequences are MGHRA and YSYEKL. CDR3 residues: CASSPGQAKYTEAFF. In DNA form, the CDR3 reads TGCGCCAGCAGCCCGGGACAGGCAAAATACACTGAAGCTTTCTTT.

The rearrangement joins TRBV5-1 to TRBJ2-1, with D perhaps being TRBD1 or TRBD2 (6 bases each). The CDR3 is 16 amino acids. V lost 4 bases and J lost 1, with 15 bases in between. Germline CDR1 is SGHRS and CDR2 is YFSETQ. As DNA, the CDR3 is TGCGCCAGCAGCCTACCCGTAGGGGGGTCCTACAATGAGCAGTTCTTC. This translates into CASSLPVGGSYNEQFF.

The table lists this clonotype with a few counts. The chain uses TRBV9 and TRBJ2-7; tentative D call: TRBD1 (6 bases). Germline values: CDR1 SGDLS, CDR2 YYNGEE. The CDR3 is made up of 16 amino acids. V was cut by 4 bases and J by 6 bases, with 23 bases left in between. The CDR3 spells CASSPQSSGQSGEQYF. DNA for the CDR3: TGTGCCAGCAGCCCTCAGTCTTCCGGACAGTCGGGCGAGCAGTACTTC.

The V and J genes are TRBV9 and TRBJ2-1, with D possibly matching TRBD2 (5 bases). V was cut by 3 bases and J by 2 bases, with 6 bases left in between. CDR3 length: 13 residues. CDR1 is SGDLS, CDR2 YYNGEE, per germline. DNA of the CDR3: TGTGCCAGCAGCGGGGGAGCCTACAATGAGCAGTTCTTC. It translates to CASSGGAYNEQFF. The full variable domain, rest sourced from reference TRBV9 and TRBJ2-1, is DSGVTQTPKHLITATGQRVTLRCSPRSGDLSVYWYQQSLDQGLQFLIQYYNGEERAKGNILERFSAQQFPDLHSELNLSSLELGDSALYFCASSGGAYNEQFFGPGTRLTVL.

This clonotype was counted between two and nine times. The J gene is TRBJ1-1, the V gene TRBV9; D is ambiguous. The length of the CDR3 is 15 residues. From germline, CDR1 is SGDLS and CDR2 YYNGEE. The germline V and J ends were trimmed by 0 bases and 1 base, with 10 bases remaining between them. As DNA, the CDR3 is TGTGCCAGCAGCGTAGGTCCCTGGGGGAACACTGAAGCTTTCTTT. The encoded protein is CASSVGPWGNTEAFF.